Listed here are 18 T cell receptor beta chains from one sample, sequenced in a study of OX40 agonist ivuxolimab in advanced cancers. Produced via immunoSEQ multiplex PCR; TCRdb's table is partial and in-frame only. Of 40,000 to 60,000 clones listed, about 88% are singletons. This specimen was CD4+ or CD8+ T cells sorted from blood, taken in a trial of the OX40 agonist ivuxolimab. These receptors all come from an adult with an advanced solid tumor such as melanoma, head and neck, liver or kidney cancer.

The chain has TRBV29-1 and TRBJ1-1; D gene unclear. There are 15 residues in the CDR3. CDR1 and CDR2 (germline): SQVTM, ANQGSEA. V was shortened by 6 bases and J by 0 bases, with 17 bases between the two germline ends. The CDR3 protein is CSVARPTPMNTEAFF. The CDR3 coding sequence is TGCAGCGTCGCACGTCCCACACCGATGAACACTGAAGCTTTCTTT.

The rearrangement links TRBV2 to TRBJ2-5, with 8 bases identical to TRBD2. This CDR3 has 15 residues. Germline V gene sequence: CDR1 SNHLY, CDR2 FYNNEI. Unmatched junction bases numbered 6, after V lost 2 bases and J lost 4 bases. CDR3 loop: CASSESPAGGETQYF. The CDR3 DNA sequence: TGTGCCAGCAGTGAAAGTCCGGCGGGAGGAGAGACCCAGTACTTC.

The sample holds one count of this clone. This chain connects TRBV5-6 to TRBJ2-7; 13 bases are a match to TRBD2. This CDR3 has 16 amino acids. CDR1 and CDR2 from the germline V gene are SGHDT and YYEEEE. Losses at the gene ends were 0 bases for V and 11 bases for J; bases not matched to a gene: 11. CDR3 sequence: CASSLERLAGGLFEYF. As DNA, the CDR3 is TGTGCCAGCAGCTTGGAGAGACTAGCGGGAGGACTTTTCGAGTACTTC. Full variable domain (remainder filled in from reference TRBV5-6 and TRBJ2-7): DAGVTQSPTHLIKTRGQQVTLRCSPKSGHDTVSWYQQALGQGPQFIFQYYEEEERQRGNFPDRFSGHQFPNYSSELNVNALLLGDSALYLCASSLERLAGGLFEYFGPGTRLTVT.

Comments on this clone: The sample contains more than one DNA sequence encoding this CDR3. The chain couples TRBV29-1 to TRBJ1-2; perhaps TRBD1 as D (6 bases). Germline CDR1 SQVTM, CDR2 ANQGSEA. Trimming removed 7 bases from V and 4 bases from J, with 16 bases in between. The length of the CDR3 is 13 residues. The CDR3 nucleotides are TGCAGCGGACACCAGGGGCCTCCCTATGGCTACACCTTC. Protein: CSGHQGPPYGYTF.

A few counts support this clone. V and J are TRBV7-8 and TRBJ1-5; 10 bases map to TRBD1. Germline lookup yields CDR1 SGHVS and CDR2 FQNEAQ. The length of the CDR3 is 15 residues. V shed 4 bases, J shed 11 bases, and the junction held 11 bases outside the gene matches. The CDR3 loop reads CASSSTTGGKVAQHF. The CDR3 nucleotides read TGTGCCAGCAGCTCGACGACAGGGGGCAAGGTGGCCCAGCATTTT.

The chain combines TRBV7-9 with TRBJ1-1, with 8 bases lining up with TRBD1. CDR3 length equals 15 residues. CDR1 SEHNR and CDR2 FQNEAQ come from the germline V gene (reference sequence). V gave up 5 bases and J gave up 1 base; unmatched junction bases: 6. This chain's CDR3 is CASSMTGDKNTEAFF. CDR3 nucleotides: TGTGCCAGCAGCATGACAGGGGATAAGAACACTGAAGCTTTCTTT.

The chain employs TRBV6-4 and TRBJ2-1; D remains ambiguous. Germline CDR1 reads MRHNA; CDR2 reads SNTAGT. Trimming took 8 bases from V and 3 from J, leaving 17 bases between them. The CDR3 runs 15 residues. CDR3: CASATLRTVYNEQFF. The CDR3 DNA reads TGTGCCAGCGCCACTCTTAGGACGGTCTACAATGAGCAGTTCTTC.

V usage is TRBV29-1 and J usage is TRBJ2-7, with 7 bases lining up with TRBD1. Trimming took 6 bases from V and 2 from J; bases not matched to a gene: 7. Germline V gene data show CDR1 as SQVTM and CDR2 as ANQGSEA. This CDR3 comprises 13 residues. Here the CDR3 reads CSVSRQGTYEQYF. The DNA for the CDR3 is TGCAGCGTAAGCCGACAGGGCACCTACGAGCAGTACTTC.

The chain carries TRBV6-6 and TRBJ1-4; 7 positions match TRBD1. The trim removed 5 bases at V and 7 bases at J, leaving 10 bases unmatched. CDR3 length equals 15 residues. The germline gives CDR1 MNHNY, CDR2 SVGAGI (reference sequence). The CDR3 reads CASSQTGNEGEKLFF. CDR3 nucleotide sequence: TGTGCCAGCAGTCAGACAGGGAATGAGGGTGAAAAACTGTTTTTT.

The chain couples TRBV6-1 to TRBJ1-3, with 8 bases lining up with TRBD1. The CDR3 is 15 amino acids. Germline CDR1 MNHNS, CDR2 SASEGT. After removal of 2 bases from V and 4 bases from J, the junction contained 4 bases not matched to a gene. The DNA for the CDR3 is TGTGCCAGCAGTGAAAGCAGGGGGCTAGGAAACACCATATATTTT. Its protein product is CASSESRGLGNTIYF.

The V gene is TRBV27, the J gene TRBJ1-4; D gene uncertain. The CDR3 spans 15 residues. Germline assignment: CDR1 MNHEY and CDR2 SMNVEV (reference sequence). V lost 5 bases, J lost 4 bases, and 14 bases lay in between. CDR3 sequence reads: CASSPAANYNEKLFF. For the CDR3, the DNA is TGTGCCAGCAGTCCCGCGGCGAATTATAATGAAAAACTGTTTTTT.

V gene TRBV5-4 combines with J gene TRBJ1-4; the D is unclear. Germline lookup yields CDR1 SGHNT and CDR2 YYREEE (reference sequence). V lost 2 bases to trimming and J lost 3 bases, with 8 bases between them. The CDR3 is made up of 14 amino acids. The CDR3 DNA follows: TGTGCCAGCAGCTTTAAAGCTTCTAATGAAAAACTGTTTTTT. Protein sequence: CASSFKASNEKLFF.

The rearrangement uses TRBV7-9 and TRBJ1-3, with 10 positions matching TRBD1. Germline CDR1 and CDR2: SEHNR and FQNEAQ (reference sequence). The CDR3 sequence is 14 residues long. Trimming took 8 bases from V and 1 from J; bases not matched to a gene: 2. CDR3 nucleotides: TGTGCCAGCCGGGACAGGGGATCTGGAAACACCATATATTTT. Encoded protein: CASRDRGSGNTIYF.

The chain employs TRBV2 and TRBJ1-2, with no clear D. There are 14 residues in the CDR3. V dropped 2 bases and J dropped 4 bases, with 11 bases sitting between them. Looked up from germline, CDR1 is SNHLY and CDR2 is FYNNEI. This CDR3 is CASSESLGSYGYTF. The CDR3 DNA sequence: TGTGCCAGCAGTGAATCTCTCGGATCCTATGGCTACACCTTC.

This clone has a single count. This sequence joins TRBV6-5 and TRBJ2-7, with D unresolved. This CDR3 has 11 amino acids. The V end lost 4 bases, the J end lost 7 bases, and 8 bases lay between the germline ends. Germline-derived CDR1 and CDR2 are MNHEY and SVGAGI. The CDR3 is CASSSPWEQYF. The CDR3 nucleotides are TGTGCCAGCAGTTCTCCCTGGGAGCAGTACTTC.

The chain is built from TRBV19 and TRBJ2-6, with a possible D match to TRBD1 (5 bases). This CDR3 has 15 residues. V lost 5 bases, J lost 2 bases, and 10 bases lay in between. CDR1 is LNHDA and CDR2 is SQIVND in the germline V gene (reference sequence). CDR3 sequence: CASSRRVAGANVLTF. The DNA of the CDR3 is TGTGCCAGTAGTCGCAGGGTCGCTGGGGCCAACGTCCTGACTTTC.

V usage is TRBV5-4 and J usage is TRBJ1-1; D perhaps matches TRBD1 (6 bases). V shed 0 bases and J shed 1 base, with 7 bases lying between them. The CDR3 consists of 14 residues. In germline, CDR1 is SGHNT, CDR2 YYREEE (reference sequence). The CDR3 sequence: CASSLDRANTEAFF. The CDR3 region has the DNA TGTGCCAGCAGCTTGGACAGGGCGAACACTGAAGCTTTCTTT.

As DNA, the CDR3 is TGTGCCAGCAGTTTTTCTAACACTTACACTGAAGCTTTCTTT. Translating gives CASSFSNTYTEAFF. The V and J genes are TRBV27 and TRBJ1-1; no reliable D call. Per germline, CDR1 MNHEY and CDR2 SMNVEV (reference sequence). Trimming removed 3 bases from V and 3 bases from J, with 11 bases in between. The CDR3 extends over 14 amino acids.